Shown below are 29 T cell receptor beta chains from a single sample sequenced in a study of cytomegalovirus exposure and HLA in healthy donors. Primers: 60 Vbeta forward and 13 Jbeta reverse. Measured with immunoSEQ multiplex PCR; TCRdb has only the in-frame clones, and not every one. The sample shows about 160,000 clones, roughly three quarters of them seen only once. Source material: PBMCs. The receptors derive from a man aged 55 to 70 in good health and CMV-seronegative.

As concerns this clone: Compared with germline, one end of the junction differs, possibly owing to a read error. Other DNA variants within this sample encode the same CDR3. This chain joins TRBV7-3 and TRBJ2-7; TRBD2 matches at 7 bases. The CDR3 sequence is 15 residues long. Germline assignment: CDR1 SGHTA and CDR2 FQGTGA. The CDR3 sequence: CASSLSGGIAYEQYF. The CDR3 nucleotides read TGTGCCAGCAGCTTATCCGGGGGGATCGCCTACGAGCAATACTTC.

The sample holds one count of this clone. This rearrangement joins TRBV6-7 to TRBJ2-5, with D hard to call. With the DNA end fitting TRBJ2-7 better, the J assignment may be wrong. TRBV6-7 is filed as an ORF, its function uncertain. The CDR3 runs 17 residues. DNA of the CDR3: TGTGCCAGCAGTTACTCGTCCCCAACCCTGAGCTCCTACGAGCAGTACTTC. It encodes CASSYSSPTLSSYEQYF.

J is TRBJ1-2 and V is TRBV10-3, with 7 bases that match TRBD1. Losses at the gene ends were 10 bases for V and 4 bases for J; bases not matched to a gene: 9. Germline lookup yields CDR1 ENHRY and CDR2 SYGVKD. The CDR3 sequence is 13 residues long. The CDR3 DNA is TGTGCCACAGTGGACAGGCGGTCCTATGGCTACACCTTC. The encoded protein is CATVDRRSYGYTF.

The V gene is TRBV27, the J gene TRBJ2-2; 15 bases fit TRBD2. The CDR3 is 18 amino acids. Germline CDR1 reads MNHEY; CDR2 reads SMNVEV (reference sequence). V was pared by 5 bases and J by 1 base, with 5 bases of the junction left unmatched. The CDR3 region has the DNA TGTGCCAGCAGTCCCTGGACTAGCGGGAGGGAGAACACCGGGGAGCTGTTTTTT. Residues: CASSPWTSGRENTGELFF.

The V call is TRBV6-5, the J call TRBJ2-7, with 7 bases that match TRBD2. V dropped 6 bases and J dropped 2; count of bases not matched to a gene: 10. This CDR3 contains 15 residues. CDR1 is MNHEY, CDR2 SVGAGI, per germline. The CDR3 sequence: CASSATRDYPYEQYF. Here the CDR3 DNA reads TGTGCCAGCAGCGCAACGCGGGACTACCCCTACGAGCAGTACTTC.

The CDR3 here is CASSSSGSGGNEQYF. CDR3 nucleotides: TGTGCCAGCAGTTCTAGCGGGAGTGGGGGGAACGAGCAGTACTTC. V and J are TRBV28 and TRBJ2-5, with TRBD2 identical over 10 bases. The J call may be mistaken, given a closer DNA end match to TRBJ2-7. CDR1 MDHEN and CDR2 SYDVKM come from the germline V gene. The CDR3 sequence is 15 residues long.

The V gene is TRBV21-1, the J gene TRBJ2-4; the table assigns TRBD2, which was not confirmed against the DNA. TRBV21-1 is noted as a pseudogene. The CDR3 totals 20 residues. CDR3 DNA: TGTGCCAGCAGCAAAGAGGGTCCGGGACTTCTCCCTCTAGCCAAAAACATTCAGTACTTC. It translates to CASSKEGPGLLPLAKNIQYF.

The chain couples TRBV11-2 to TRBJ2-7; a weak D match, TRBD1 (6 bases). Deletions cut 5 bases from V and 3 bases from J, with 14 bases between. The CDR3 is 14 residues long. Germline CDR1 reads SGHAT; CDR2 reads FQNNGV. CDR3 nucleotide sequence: TGTGCCAGCAGCCTCGGACAGCCCCTCTACGAGCAGTACTTC. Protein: CASSLGQPLYEQYF.

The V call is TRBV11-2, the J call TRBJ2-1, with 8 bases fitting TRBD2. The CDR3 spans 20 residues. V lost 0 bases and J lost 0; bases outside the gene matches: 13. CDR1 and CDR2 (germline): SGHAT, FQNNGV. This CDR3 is CASSLDLGGRPLSSYNEQFF. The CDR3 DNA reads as TGTGCCAGCAGCTTAGATTTGGGCGGGAGGCCTCTGAGCTCCTACAATGAGCAGTTCTTC.

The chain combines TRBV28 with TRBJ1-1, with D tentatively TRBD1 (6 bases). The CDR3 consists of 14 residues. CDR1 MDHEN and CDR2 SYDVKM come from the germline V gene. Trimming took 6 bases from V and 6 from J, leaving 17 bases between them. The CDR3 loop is CASRMIQGGAEAFF. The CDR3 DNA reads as TGTGCCAGCAGAATGATACAGGGAGGGGCTGAAGCTTTCTTT.

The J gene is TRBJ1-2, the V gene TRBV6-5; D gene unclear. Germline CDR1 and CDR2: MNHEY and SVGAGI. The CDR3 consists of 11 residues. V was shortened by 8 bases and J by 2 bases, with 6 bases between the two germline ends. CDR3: CASGTNYGYTF. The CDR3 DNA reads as TGTGCCAGCGGCACAAACTATGGCTACACCTTC.

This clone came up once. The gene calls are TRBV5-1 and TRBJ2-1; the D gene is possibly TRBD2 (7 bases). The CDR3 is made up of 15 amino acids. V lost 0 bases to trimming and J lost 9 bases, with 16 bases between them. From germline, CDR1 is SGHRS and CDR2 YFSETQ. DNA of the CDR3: TGCGCCAGCAGCTTGGGAGGGGGGGAGGTGATTGAGCAGTTCTTC. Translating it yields CASSLGGGEVIEQFF.

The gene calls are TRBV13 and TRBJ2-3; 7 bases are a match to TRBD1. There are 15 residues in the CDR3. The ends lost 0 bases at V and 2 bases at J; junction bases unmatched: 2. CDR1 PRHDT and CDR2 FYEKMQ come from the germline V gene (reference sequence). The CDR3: CASSLGQGNTDTQYF. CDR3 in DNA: TGTGCCAGCAGCTTAGGACAGGGGAACACAGATACGCAGTATTTT. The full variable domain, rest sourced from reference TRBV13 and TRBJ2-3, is AAGVIQSPRHLIKEKRETATLKCYPIPRHDTVYWYQQGPGQDPQFLISFYEKMQSDKGSIPDRFSAQQFSDYHSELNMSSLELGDSALYFCASSLGQGNTDTQYFGPGTRLTVL.

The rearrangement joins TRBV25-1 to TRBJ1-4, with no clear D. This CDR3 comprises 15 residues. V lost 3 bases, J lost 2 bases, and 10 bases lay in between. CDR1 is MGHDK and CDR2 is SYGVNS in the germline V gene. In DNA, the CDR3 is TGTGCCAGCAGTGATCCGCGGCAGACTAATGAAAAACTGTTTTTT. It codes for CASSDPRQTNEKLFF.

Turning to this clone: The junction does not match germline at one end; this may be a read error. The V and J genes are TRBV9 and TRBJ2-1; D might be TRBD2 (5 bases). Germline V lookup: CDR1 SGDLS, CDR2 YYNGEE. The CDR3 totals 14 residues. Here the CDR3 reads CASGVVSGYNEQFF. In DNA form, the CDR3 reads TGTGCCAGCGGCGTAGTAAGCGGCTACAATGAGCAGTTCTTC.

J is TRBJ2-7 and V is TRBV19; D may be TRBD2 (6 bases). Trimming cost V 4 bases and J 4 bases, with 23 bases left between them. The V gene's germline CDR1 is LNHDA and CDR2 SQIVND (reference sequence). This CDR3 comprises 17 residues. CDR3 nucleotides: TGTGCCAGTAGTACGACTGGGGGGTCCCCGATTTCTTACGAGCAGTACTTC. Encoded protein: CASSTTGGSPISYEQYF.

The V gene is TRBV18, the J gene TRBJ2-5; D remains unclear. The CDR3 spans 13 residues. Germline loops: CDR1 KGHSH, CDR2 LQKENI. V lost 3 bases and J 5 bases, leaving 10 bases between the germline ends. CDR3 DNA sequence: TGTGCCAGCTCACCGCCGACTCCTGAGACCCAGTACTTC. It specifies CASSPPTPETQYF.

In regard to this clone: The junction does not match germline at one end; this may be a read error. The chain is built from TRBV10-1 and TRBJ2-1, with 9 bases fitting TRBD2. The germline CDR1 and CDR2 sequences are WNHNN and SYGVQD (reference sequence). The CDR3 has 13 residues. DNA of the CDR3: TGCGCCAGCAGTGTTTCAGCGGGAGGCGTGCAGCTCTTC. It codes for CASSVSAGGVQLF.

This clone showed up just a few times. The CDR3 protein is CASIRGQTQETQYF. The CDR3 DNA follows: TGTGCCAGCATAAGAGGACAGACACAAGAGACCCAGTACTTC. This rearrangement joins TRBV2 to TRBJ2-5, with D tentatively TRBD1 (6 bases). CDR3 size: 14 residues. CDR1 is SNHLY and CDR2 is FYNNEI in the germline V gene. Trimming removed 7 bases from V and 2 bases from J, with 14 bases in between.

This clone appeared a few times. The CDR3 bases are TGTGCCAGCAGTTTATGGGCCAGGTTTAGCACAGATACGCAGTATTTT. It specifies CASSLWARFSTDTQYF. V and J are TRBV27 and TRBJ2-3; D is unresolved. The V gene lost 1 base and the J gene lost 0 bases, with 11 bases spanning the gap. CDR3 length equals 16 residues. Germline CDR1 is MNHEY and CDR2 is SMNVEV (reference sequence).

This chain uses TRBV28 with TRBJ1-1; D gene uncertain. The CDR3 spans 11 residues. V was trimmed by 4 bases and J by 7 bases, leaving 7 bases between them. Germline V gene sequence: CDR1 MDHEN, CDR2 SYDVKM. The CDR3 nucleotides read TGTGCCAGCAGTTACATGCTTGAAGCTTTCTTT. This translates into CASSYMLEAFF.

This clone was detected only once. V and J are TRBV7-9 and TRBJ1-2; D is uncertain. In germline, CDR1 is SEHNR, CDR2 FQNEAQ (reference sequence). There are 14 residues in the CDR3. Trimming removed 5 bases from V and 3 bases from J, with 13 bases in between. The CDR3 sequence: CASSPGPRDYGYTF. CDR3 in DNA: TGTGCCAGCAGCCCCGGCCCCCGGGACTATGGCTACACCTTC.

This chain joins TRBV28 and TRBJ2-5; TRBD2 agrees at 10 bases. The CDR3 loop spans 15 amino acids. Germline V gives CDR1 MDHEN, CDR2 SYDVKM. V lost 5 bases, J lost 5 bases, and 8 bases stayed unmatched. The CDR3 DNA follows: TGTGCCAGCAGTCCCTGGACTAGCGGCGGGGAGACCCAGTACTTC. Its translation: CASSPWTSGGETQYF.

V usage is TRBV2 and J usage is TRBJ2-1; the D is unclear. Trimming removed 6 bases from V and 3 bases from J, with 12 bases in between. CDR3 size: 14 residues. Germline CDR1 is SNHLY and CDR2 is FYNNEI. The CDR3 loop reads CASRAPENYNEQFF. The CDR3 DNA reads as TGTGCCAGCAGGGCACCGGAGAACTACAATGAGCAGTTCTTC. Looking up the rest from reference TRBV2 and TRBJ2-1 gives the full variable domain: EPEVTQTPSHQVTQMGQEVILRCVPISNHLYFYWYRQILGQKVEFLVSFYNNEISEKSEIFDDQFSVERPDGSNFTLKIRSTKLEDSAMYFCASRAPENYNEQFFGPGTRLTVL.

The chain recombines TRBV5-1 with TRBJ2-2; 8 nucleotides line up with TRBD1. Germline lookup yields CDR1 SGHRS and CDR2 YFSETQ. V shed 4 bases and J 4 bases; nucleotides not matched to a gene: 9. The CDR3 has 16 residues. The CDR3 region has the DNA TGCGCCAGCAGCCATCGACAGGGGCGAAGCACCGGGGAGCTGTTTTTT. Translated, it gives CASSHRQGRSTGELFF.

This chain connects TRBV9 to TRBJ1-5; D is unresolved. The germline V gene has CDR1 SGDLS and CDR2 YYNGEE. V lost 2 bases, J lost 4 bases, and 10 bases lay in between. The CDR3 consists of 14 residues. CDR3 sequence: CASSVGPSNQPQHF. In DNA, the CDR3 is TGTGCCAGCAGCGTCGGTCCGTCGAATCAGCCCCAGCATTTT.

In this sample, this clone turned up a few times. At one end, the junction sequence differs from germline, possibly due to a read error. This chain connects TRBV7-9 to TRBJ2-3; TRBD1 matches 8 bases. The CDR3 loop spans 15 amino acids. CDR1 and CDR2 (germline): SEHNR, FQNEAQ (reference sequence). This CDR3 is CSSSPGTGGTDTQYF. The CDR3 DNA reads TGTTCCAGCAGCCCGGGGACAGGTGGGACAGATACGCAGTATTTT.

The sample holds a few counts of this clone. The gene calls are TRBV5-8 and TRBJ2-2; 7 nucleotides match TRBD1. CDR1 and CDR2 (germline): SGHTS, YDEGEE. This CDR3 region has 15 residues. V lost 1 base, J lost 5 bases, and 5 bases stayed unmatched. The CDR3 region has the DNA TGTGCCAGCAGCTTGTTCAGGGGGAGTACCGGGGAGCTGTTTTTT. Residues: CASSLFRGSTGELFF.

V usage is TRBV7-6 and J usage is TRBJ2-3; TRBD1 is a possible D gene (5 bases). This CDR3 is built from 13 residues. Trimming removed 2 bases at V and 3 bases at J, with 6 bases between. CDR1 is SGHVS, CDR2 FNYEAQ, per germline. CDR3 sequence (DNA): TGTGCCAGCAGCTTACAGGGAACAGATACGCAGTATTTT. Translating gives CASSLQGTDTQYF.